The TCR beta chain under discussion was sequenced for a study of control samples from healthy donors and cancer patients. Sequencing was performed with immunoSEQ multiplex PCR; in TCRdb, only in-frame clones are kept and a portion is missing. Among about 69,000 clones listed, approximately 84% were seen once. The CDR3 is 16 amino acids. Germline V gene lookup returns CDR1 MNHNY and CDR2 SVGAGI (reference sequence). V shed 0 bases, J shed 8 bases, and the junction held 7 bases outside the gene matches. The sample was PBMCs. The gene calls are TRBV6-6 and TRBJ2-1; TRBD2 agrees at 10 bases. This clonotype originated in a woman aged 45-59 years with lung cancer. CDR3 sequence (DNA): TGTGCCAGCAGTTACTCGGGGACTAGCGATTTCCATGAGCAGTTCTTC. Translated, it gives CASSYSGTSDFHEQFF.